Listed below are T cell receptor beta chains from one sample, sequenced in a study of blood T cell repertoires in COVID-19. TCRdb's table, derived via immunoSEQ multiplex PCR, lists solely in-frame clones and lacks some. This table holds roughly 160,000 clones, roughly 87% found once. Sequenced material: PBMCs or T cells enriched from blood (not recorded which). These receptors all come from a man aged 50 to 60 who had recovered from COVID-19. CDR3s include the opening cysteine and the closing phenylalanine or tryptophan. Fields, in order: V gene, D gene, clone size, J gene, CDR3 protein, CDR3 DNA. The D gene is left open where the match is weak. Expanded clones are given a class, and other clones once, few, many or no size at all.

TRBV14	-	-	TRBJ2-7	CASSQEVRGWAYEQYF	TGTGCCAGCAGCCAAGAAGTTAGGGGATGGGCCTACGAGCAGTACTTC
TRBV7-9	TRBD1	once	TRBJ1-2	CASSLEGQGLYGYTF	TGTGCCAGCAGCTTAGAGGGACAGGGGCTATATGGCTACACCTTC
TRBV29-1	TRBD1	-	TRBJ1-1	CSFRDRVYAEAFF	TGCAGCTTCCGGGACAGGGTTTACGCTGAAGCTTTCTTT
TRBV27	TRBD2	-	TRBJ2-6	CASSPGGLATSGANVLTF	TGTGCCAGCAGCCCTGGGGGACTAGCGACCTCTGGGGCCAACGTCCTGACTTTC
TRBV3-1/TRBV3-2	TRBD1	few	TRBJ1-3	CASSQAGTVSGNTIYF	TGTGCCAGCAGCCAAGCCGGGACAGTCTCTGGAAACACCATATATTTT
TRBV11-2	-	-	TRBJ2-6	CASSLAAGRSGANVLTF	TGTGCCAGCAGCTTAGCGGCGGGGAGATCTGGGGCCAACGTCCTGACTTTC
TRBV28	TRBD1	many	TRBJ1-6	CASSDGQGTLSPLHF	TGTGCCAGCAGTGACGGACAGGGGACCCTTTCACCCCTCCACTTT
TRBV6-1	-	-	TRBJ1-1	CASRETGNTEAFF	TGTGCCAGCCGTGAGACAGGGAACACTGAAGCTTTCTTT
TRBV7-9	-	-	TRBJ2-7	CASTPGGLNEQYF	TGTGCCAGCACCCCAGGGGGACTGAACGAGCAGTACTTC
TRBV7-9	TRBD2	-	TRBJ2-2	CASSPLAGSTGELFF	TGTGCCAGCAGCCCACTAGCGGGGAGCACCGGGGAGCTGTTTTTT
TRBV7-3	TRBD2	-	TRBJ2-3	CASSQSGAQADTQYF	TGTGCCAGCAGCCAAAGCGGGGCCCAGGCAGATACGCAGTATTTT
TRBV29-1	-	once	TRBJ1-5	CSVAGGINQPQHF	TGCAGCGTTGCTGGGGGGATCAATCAGCCCCAGCATTTT
TRBV7-8	TRBD1	-	TRBJ1-4	CASSHRDRGEKLFF	TGTGCCAGCAGCCATCGGGACAGGGGTGAAAAACTGTTTTTT
TRBV29-1	TRBD1	-	TRBJ1-1	CSVAGQGGAMNTEAFF	TGCAGCGTTGCGGGACAGGGAGGTGCGATGAACACTGAAGCTTTCTTT
TRBV6-5	TRBD1	-	TRBJ2-7	CASNRQGGSYEQYF	TGTGCCAGCAACCGACAGGGGGGCTCCTACGAGCAGTACTTC
TRBV2	-	-	TRBJ1-2	CASSLGTAGSYGYTF	TGTGCCAGCAGCTTAGGAACGGCGGGGAGCTATGGCTACACCTTC
TRBV2	TRBD2	-	TRBJ2-1	CASRSGTSVYNEQFF	TGTGCCAGCAGATCCGGGACTAGCGTCTACAATGAGCAGTTCTTC
TRBV29-1	TRBD1	-	TRBJ2-7	CSVVPGGNEQYF	TGCAGCGTTGTCCCAGGGGGCAACGAGCAGTACTTC
TRBV19	-	-	TRBJ1-2	CASSRGFLDGYTF	TGTGCCAGTAGCCGGGGATTTTTAGATGGCTACACCTTC
TRBV28	-	-	TRBJ1-1	CASSHRDKPTPEAFF	TGTGCCAGCAGTCACAGGGACAAACCTACACCCGAAGCTTTCTTT
TRBV3-1/TRBV3-2	-	-	TRBJ1-4	CASSPNRVLNEKLFF	TGTGCCAGCAGCCCGAACAGGGTTCTTAATGAAAAACTGTTTTTT
TRBV18	-	-	TRBJ1-1	CASSGENTEAFF	TGTGCCAGCTCGGGCGAGAACACTGAAGCTTTCTTT
TRBV6-1	-	-	TRBJ1-5	CASSENRVNQPQHF	TGTGCCAGCAGTGAAAACAGGGTCAATCAGCCCCAGCATTTT
TRBV6-2/TRBV6-3	TRBD1	-	TRBJ2-1	CASSPTRTGGRSEQFF	TGTGCCAGCAGCCCTACCCGGACAGGGGGCCGGTCTGAGCAGTTCTTC
TRBV10-1	-	-	TRBJ2-7	CASSESRGMYEQYF	TGCGCCAGCAGTGAGTCTCGGGGGATGTACGAGCAGTACTTC
TRBV19	-	-	TRBJ1-1	CASSISFTQFTEAFF	TGTGCCAGTAGTATTTCGTTTACTCAATTCACTGAAGCTTTCTTT
TRBV4-1	-	-	TRBJ1-2	CASSGGSAGYTF	TGCGCCAGCAGCGGGGGCAGCGCTGGCTACACCTTC
TRBV2	-	-	TRBJ1-1	CASSAGSSAFF	TGTGCCAGCAGTGCGGGATCCTCAGCTTTCTTT
TRBV27	TRBD1	-	TRBJ1-6	CASRLGTGGSPLHF	TGTGCCAGCAGACTAGGGACAGGGGGATCGCCCCTCCACTTT
TRBV19	-	-	TRBJ2-1	CASIKGSDNEQFF	TGTGCCAGTATTAAGGGGTCCGACAATGAGCAGTTCTTC
TRBV27	-	once	TRBJ2-3	CATRGWGTDTQYF	TGTGCCACCCGGGGGTGGGGCACAGATACGCAGTATTTT
TRBV11-3	TRBD2	-	TRBJ2-3	CASSSGGAADTQYF	TGTGCCAGCAGCTCCGGGGGGGCTGCGGATACGCAGTATTTT
TRBV24-1	TRBD1	-	TRBJ2-7	CATSGSSGTGDGEQYF	TGTGCCACCAGTGGCTCTTCCGGGACAGGGGACGGGGAGCAGTACTTC
TRBV5-4	-	few	TRBJ1-3	CASSPPGGPSGGNTIYF	TGTGCCAGCAGCCCCCCGGGCGGGCCCTCGGGGGGAAACACCATATATTTT
TRBV5-4	TRBD1	-	TRBJ1-2	CASSLDRGVYGYTF	TGTGCCAGCAGCTTGGACAGGGGGGTATATGGCTACACCTTC
TRBV6-5	TRBD1	-	TRBJ1-2	CASSLHGTAYGYTF	TGTGCCAGCAGTTTACACGGGACAGCCTATGGCTACACCTTC
TRBV6-6	-	-	TRBJ2-5	CASSYTSLTQQETQYF	TGTGCCAGCAGTTACACAAGTCTCACGCAGCAAGAGACCCAGTACTTC
TRBV7-9	-	-	TRBJ1-2	CASSLVGSYGYTF	TGTGCCAGCAGCTTAGTGGGCAGCTATGGCTACACCTTC
TRBV19	TRBD1	-	TRBJ1-1	CASTTGQGSISEAFF	TGTGCCAGTACTACGGGACAGGGGAGTATCTCTGAAGCTTTCTTT
TRBV29-1	-	-	TRBJ2-5	CSVRRGAQETQYF	TGCAGCGTCCGCCGGGGGGCTCAAGAGACCCAGTACTTC
TRBV3-1/TRBV3-2	TRBD1	-	TRBJ1-3	CASSPGQGAAGNTIYF	TGTGCCAGCAGCCCAGGACAGGGGGCGGCTGGAAACACCATATATTTT
TRBV2	-	-	TRBJ2-5	CASRQDRAMKYDQYF	TGTGCCAGCAGACAAGACAGAGCCATGAAGTATGACCAGTACTTC
TRBV6-1	-	-	TRBJ1-5	CASSEYPQGNQPQHF	TGTGCCAGCAGTGAATATCCCCAGGGCAATCAGCCCCAGCATTTT
TRBV4-1	-	-	TRBJ2-5	CASSPYGGLGETQYF	TGCGCCAGCAGCCCTTATGGGGGCCTAGGGGAGACCCAGTACTTC
TRBV2	-	-	TRBJ1-5	CASSRGQFQPQHF	TGTGCCAGCAGTAGAGGACAGTTCCAGCCCCAGCATTTT
TRBV11-2	-	-	TRBJ2-7	CASSRRSPGGEQYF	TGTGCCAGCAGCCGACGGTCGCCTGGAGGGGAGCAGTACTTC
TRBV29-1	TRBD1	-	TRBJ1-2	CSVGQGAGYTF	TGCAGCGTTGGACAGGGGGCTGGCTACACCTTC
TRBV29-1	TRBD2	few	TRBJ2-2	CSHGGYSGRSTGELFF	TGCAGCCACGGGGGGTATAGCGGGAGGTCGACCGGGGAGCTGTTTTTT
TRBV14	TRBD2	once	TRBJ2-3	CASSRGWTSDRQYF	TGTGCCAGCAGCCGAGGCTGGACTAGCGATAGGCAGTATTTT
TRBV11-2	-	-	TRBJ2-7	CASSPLSGYEQYF	TGTGCCAGCAGCCCCCTATCCGGCTACGAGCAGTACTTC
TRBV18	-	once	TRBJ1-4	CASSSRQVSTNEKLFF	TGTGCCAGCTCATCAAGACAGGTCTCAACTAATGAAAAACTGTTTTTT
TRBV11-2	-	-	TRBJ1-5	CASSPPGGGNQPQHF	TGTGCCAGCAGCCCACCGGGGGGGGGCAATCAGCCCCAGCATTTT
TRBV11-2	-	once	TRBJ1-2	CASSSAGNYGYTF	TGTGCCAGCAGCTCGGCGGGAAACTATGGCTACACCTTC
TRBV7-9	-	-	TRBJ1-1	CASSQGPGTEAFF	TGTGCCAGCAGCCAGGGTCCGGGCACTGAAGCTTTCTTT
TRBV21-1	-	-	TRBJ2-4	CASSKAGASGSPNIQYF	TGTGCCAGCAGCAAAGCAGGCGCTAGCGGGAGTCCAAACATTCAGTACTTC
TRBV24-1	-	-	TRBJ1-2	CATSMSGDGYTF	TGTGCCACCAGTATGTCAGGGGACGGCTACACCTTC
TRBV7-9	-	-	TRBJ2-1	CASSMPGGPSSYNEQFF	TGTGCCAGCAGTATGCCGGGGGGCCCTAGCTCCTACAATGAGCAGTTCTTC
TRBV9	TRBD2	-	TRBJ2-2	CASRTGLAITGELFF	TGTGCCAGCAGGACGGGACTAGCGATTACCGGGGAGCTGTTTTTT
TRBV18	TRBD1	-	TRBJ1-2	CASSPLDRGPTNYGYTF	TGTGCCAGCTCACCACTGGACAGGGGGCCAACTAACTATGGCTACACCTTC
TRBV29-1	TRBD1	few	TRBJ2-1	CSTRTGGNEQFF	TGCAGCACAAGGACAGGGGGAAATGAGCAGTTCTTC